This T cell receptor (beta chain) was recorded in a study of blood T cell repertoires in COVID-19. Overall study context: Sites across the United States, Italy and Spain contributed samples from acute and convalescent COVID-19.

The count of this clone is one. Profiling relied on immunoSEQ multiplex PCR, and the TCRdb table lists in-frame clones only, not all of them. The table includes around 50,000 clones, 91% detected once. Trimming took 8 bases from V and 1 from J, leaving 10 bases between them. Per germline, CDR1 MNHEY and CDR2 SMNVEV (reference sequence). This CDR3 spans 13 amino acids. Material: peripheral blood. The sequence was obtained from a man between 65 and 85 years old with active COVID-19. The J gene is TRBJ2-3, the V gene TRBV27, with a weak D call TRBD1 (5 bases). The DNA for the CDR3 is TGTGCCAGCGGGTCGACAGGCACAGATACGCAGTATTTT. Translating it yields CASGSTGTDTQYF.